This paragraph covers one TCR beta chain sequence. Its antigen remains unidentified. The data stem from a study of T cell responses to AZD1222 COVID-19 vaccine. Looking at the study overall: Pooled samples include second doses given at about 4 or 12 weeks. Study-level points and caveats: Increased Spike-specific TCR breadth and depth were observed after two AZD1222 doses. Repertoire sampling was restricted to post-peak T cell response timepoints. At study baseline, merely more than 5 AZD1222 recipients were seropositive.

The ends were cut back, 5 bases at V and 6 bases at J, with 10 bases in the middle. This CDR3 spans 12 amino acids. The germline V gene encodes CDR1 SEHNR and CDR2 FQNEAQ (reference sequence). Data came from immunoSEQ multiplex PCR; TCRdb stores just in-frame clones and leaves some out. This table has roughly 160,000 clones, around 94% appearing once. The sequencing here drew on peripheral blood, taken on day 0 of AZD1222 vaccination. This chain joins TRBV7-9 and TRBJ1-1; no firm D call. The TCR was taken from an adult in good health. CDR3 nucleotides: TGTGCCAGCAGCCCCAATCACCCTGAAGCTTTCTTT. Protein product: CASSPNHPEAFF.